Sequencing of this T cell receptor (beta chain) was carried out in a study of monozygotic twins with inflammatory bowel disease. TCRdb reanalyzed the 5' RACE reads, giving one entry per CDR3 protein sequence and no DNA. The sample data list hundreds of thousands of distinct CDR3 sequences. CDR3 length equals 17 residues. From germline, CDR1 is MNHEY and CDR2 SVGAGI. The chain couples TRBV6-5 to TRBJ2-7; absent DNA, TCRdb's TRBD1 call cannot be checked. The sequenced material came from blood. This receptor was taken from a human donor with ulcerative colitis or Crohn's disease, or a healthy co-twin of an affected twin (not recorded which). The CDR3 spells CASSYYGLGGSSYEQYF.